This T cell receptor beta chain stems from a study of identical twins. Germline V gene lookup returns CDR1 MDHEN and CDR2 SYDVKM. The CDR3 has 14 amino acids. Trimming stripped 5 bases from V and 8 bases from J, with 18 bases between. MiXCR, applied by TCRdb to the 5' RACE reads, yields one record per CDR3 protein. The sample lists about 810,000 distinct CDR3 sequences, approximately 13% occurring once. Worth noting for this clonotype: Its antigen is not known.

Findings and caveats of the study: The study drew conclusions from cross-sectional statistical analysis, not from following the same donors. Abundant beta clonotypes from cord blood bore fewer insertions; memory repertoires lacked this pattern. Beta out-of-frame twin sharing showed a weaker excess.

The sample was also linked to a second study, of yellow fever vaccine responses in identical twins.

The clonotype was recovered from a woman between 18 and 29 years old in good health. Sequences were obtained from PBMCs. The chain recombines TRBV28 with TRBJ1-2, with D maybe TRBD1 (6 bases). The CDR3 nucleotides are TGTGCCAGCAGTCAAAACGTCGGGACACAAGGCTACACCTTC. Translated: CASSQNVGTQGYTF.